A selection of T cell receptor beta chains follows, all from one sample in a study of cytomegalovirus exposure and HLA in healthy donors. Using immunoSEQ multiplex PCR, the repertoire was profiled, and TCRdb retains in-frame clones only, with some absent. The sample includes about 160,000 clones, 75% of them seen just once. The source material was PBMCs. The receptors here all came from a woman aged 45 to 65 in good health and CMV-seropositive. The CDR3 runs from the conserved cysteine through the conserved F or W. A D gene is named only where the DNA matches it firmly. Some rows mark clone size as missing; the rest say once, few, many or name a class of expanded clone.

TRBV7-9,TRBJ2-1,-,-,TGTTCCAGCAGCTTAGCCCAGGGGATATTTAATGAGCAGTTCTTC,CSSSLAQGIFNEQFF
TRBV2,TRBJ2-1,few,TRBD1,TGTGCCAGCAGTGAAGAGGGACAGGGAGTGAGTGAGCAGTTCTTC,CASSEEGQGVSEQFF
TRBV6-5,TRBJ1-1,-,TRBD1,TGTGCCAGCAGTTTGTCGCAGGGGGGCACTGAAGCTTTCTTT,CASSLSQGGTEAFF
TRBV9,TRBJ2-1,-,-,TGTGCCAGCACCGGAGGGGGGGCTAATGAGCAGTTCTTC,CASTGGGANEQFF
TRBV11-2,TRBJ2-1,-,-,TGTGCCATCCTGCGGGGGCCCTACAATGAGCAGTTCTTC,CAILRGPYNEQFF
TRBV9,TRBJ1-2,many,TRBD1,TGTGCCAGCAGCGTAGCTTCGGGACAGGGGGCGCCCCGGTCTGGCTACACCTTC,CASSVASGQGAPRSGYTF
TRBV11-2,TRBJ2-6,-,-,TGTGCCAGCAGCTTAGGGAGTTCTGGGGCCAACGTCCTGACTTTC,CASSLGSSGANVLTF
TRBV6-1,TRBJ1-5,-,TRBD1,TGTGCCAGCACCGGAACAGGGGATCAGCCCCAGCATTTT,CASTGTGDQPQHF
TRBV2,TRBJ1-6,-,-,TGTGCCAGCAGTGAACCAACTGATTATAATTCACCCCTCCACTTT,CASSEPTDYNSPLHF
TRBV5-1,TRBJ1-1,-,TRBD1,TGCGCCAGCAGCCCGACCGGGACAGGGGGCACTGAAGCTTTCTTT,CASSPTGTGGTEAFF
TRBV5-1,TRBJ2-2,once,TRBD1,TGCGCCAGCAGCCTATCAGGACAGGGGCTCGGCACCGGGGAGCTGTTTTTT,CASSLSGQGLGTGELFF
TRBV5-1,TRBJ2-3,few,TRBD1,TGCGCCAGCAGCACACAGGGGGCCAGCACAGATACGCAGTATTTT,CASSTQGASTDTQYF
TRBV4-1,TRBJ1-2,-,-,TGCGCCAGCAGCCAAGAGGCTCGGAGGGACTATGGCTACACCTTC,CASSQEARRDYGYTF
TRBV10-2,TRBJ1-1,-,TRBD1,TGCGCCAGCACCTCACTCTCCGGGACAGAGAACACTGAAGCTTTCTTT,CASTSLSGTENTEAFF
TRBV6-5,TRBJ1-3,-,-,TGTGCCAGCAGTGTGACAGGCGGCGGTGGAAACACCATATATTTT,CASSVTGGGGNTIYF
TRBV5-1,TRBJ1-3,-,TRBD1,TGCGCCAGCAGCTTACAGGGGACTGGAAACACCATATATTTT,CASSLQGTGNTIYF
TRBV12-5,TRBJ1-1,-,-,TGTGCTAGTGGTTTCGGGGTACCGAAGAACACTGAAGCTTTCTTT,CASGFGVPKNTEAFF